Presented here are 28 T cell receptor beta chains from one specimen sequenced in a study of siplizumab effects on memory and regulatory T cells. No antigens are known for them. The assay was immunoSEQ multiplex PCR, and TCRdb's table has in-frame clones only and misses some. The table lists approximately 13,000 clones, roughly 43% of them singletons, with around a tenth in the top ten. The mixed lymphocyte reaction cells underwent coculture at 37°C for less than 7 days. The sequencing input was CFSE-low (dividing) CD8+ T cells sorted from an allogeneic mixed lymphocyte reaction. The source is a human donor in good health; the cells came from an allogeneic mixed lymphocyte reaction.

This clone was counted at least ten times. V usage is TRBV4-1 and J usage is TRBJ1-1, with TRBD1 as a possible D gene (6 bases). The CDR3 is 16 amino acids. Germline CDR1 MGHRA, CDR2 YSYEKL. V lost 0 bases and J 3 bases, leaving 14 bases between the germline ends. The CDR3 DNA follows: TGCGCCAGCAGCCAAGAGGAAACAGGGATGTACACTGAAGCTTTCTTT. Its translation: CASSQEETGMYTEAFF.

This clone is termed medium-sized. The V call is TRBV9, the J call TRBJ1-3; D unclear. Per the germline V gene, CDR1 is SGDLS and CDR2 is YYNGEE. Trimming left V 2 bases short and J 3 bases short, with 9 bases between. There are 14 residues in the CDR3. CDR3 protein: CASSVEAGGNTIYF. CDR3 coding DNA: TGTGCCAGCAGCGTGGAGGCGGGTGGAAACACCATATATTTT.

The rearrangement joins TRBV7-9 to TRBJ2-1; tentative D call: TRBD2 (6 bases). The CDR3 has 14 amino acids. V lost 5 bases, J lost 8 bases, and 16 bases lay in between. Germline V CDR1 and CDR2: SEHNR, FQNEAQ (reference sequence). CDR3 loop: CASSVPEGFDEQFF. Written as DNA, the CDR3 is TGTGCCAGCAGCGTACCGGAGGGGTTCGATGAGCAGTTCTTC. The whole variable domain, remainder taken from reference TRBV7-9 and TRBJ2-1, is DTGVSQNPRHKITKRGQNVTFRCDPISEHNRLYWYRQTLGQGPEFLTYFQNEAQLEKSRLLSDRFSAERPKGSFSTLEIQRTEQGDSAMYLCASSVPEGFDEQFFGPGTRLTVL.

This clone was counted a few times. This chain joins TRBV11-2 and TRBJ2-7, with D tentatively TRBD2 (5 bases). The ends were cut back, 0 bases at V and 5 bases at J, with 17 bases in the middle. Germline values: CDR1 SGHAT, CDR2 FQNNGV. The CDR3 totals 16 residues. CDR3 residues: CASSLDLTAGLDEQYF. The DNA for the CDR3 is TGTGCCAGCAGCTTAGATCTTACGGCAGGACTGGACGAGCAGTACTTC.

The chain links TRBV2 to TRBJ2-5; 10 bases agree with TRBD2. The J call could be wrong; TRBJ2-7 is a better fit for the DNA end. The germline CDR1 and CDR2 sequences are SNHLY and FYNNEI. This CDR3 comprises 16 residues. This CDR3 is CASNYIEREGYDEQYF. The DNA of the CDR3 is TGTGCCAGCAACTATATTGAGCGGGAGGGCTACGACGAGCAGTACTTC.

CDR3: CASSRDGPSYEQYF. The CDR3 nucleotides read TGTGCCAGCAGCCGGGACGGCCCCTCCTACGAGCAGTACTTC. The chain is built from TRBV6-9 and TRBJ2-7; tentatively, D is TRBD1 or TRBD2 (5 bases each). Germline V gene data show CDR1 as MNHGY and CDR2 as SVAAGI. CDR3 length: 14 residues. Between the trimmed V and J ends, which lost 6 bases and 0 bases, there was a span of 12 bases.

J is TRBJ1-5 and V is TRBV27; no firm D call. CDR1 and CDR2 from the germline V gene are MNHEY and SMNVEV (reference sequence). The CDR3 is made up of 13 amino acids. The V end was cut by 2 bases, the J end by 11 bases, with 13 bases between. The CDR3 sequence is CASSLGIGVAQHF. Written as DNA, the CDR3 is TGTGCCAGCAGTTTAGGCATCGGTGTGGCCCAGCATTTT.

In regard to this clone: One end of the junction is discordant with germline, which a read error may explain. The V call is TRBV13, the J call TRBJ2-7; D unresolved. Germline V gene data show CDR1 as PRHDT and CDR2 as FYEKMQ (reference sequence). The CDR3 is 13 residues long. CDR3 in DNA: TGTGCCAGCAGTTTAGGCTGGGGCTACGAGCAGTACTTC. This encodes CASSLGWGYEQYF.

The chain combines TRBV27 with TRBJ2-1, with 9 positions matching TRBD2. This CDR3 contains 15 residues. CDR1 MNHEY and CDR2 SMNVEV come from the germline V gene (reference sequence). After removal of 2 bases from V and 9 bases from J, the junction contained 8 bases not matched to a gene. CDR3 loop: CASSLIAGEVGEQFF. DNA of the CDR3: TGTGCCAGCAGTTTAATAGCGGGAGAGGTTGGTGAGCAGTTCTTC.

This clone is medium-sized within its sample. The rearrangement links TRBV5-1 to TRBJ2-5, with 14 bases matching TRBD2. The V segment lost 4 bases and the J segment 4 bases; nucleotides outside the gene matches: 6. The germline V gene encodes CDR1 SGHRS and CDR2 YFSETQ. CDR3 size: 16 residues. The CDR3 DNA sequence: TGCGCCAGCAGCCCCGGACTAGCGGGAGGCGGAGAGACCCAGTACTTC. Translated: CASSPGLAGGGETQYF. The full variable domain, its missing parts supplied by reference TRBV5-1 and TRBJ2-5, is KAGVTQTPRYLIKTRGQQVTLSCSPISGHRSVSWYQQTPGQGLQFLFEYFSETQRNKGNFPGRFSGRQFSNSRSEMNVSTLELGDSALYLCASSPGLAGGGETQYFGPGTRLLVL.

DNA for the CDR3: TGCGCCAGCAGCCCGACAGGGCTTTTAAATCAGCCCCAGCATTTT. This encodes CASSPTGLLNQPQHF. The chain carries TRBV4-1 and TRBJ1-5; 7 bases line up with TRBD1. The CDR3 is 15 amino acids. Trimming cost V 4 bases and J 4 bases; bases outside gene matches: 7. Germline loops: CDR1 MGHRA, CDR2 YSYEKL.

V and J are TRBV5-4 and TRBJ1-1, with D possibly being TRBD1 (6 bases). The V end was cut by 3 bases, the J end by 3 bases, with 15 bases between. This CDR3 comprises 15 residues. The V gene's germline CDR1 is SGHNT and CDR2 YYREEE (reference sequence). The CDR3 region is CASSSIEGVDTEAFF. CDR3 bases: TGTGCCAGCAGCTCGATCGAGGGGGTTGACACTGAAGCTTTCTTT.

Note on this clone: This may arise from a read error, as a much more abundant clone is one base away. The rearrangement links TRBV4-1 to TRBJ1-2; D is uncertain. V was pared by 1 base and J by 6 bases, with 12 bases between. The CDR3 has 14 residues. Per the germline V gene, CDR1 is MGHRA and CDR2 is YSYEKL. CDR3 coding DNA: TGCGCCAGCAGCCAAGTAACGATGGGCCATGGCTACACCTTC. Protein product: CASSQVTMGHGYTF.

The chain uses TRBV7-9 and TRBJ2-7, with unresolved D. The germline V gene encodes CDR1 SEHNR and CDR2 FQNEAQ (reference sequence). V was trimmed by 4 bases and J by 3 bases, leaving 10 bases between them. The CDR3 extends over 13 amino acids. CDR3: CASSSWALYEQYF. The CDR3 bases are TGTGCCAGCAGCTCATGGGCCCTCTACGAGCAGTACTTC.

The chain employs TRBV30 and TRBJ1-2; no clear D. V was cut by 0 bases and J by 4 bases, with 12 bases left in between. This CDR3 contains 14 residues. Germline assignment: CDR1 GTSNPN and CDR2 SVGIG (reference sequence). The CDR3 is CAWSVDGGSYGYTF. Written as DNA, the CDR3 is TGTGCCTGGAGTGTTGACGGAGGATCCTATGGCTACACCTTC.

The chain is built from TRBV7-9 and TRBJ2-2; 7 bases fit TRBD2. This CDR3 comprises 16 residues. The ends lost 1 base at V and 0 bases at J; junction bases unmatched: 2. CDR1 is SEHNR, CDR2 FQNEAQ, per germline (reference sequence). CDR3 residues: CASSLGDYTNTGELFF. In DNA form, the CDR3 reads TGTGCCAGCAGCTTAGGGGACTATACGAACACCGGGGAGCTGTTTTTT. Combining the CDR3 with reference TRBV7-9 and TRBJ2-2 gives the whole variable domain DTGVSQNPRHKITKRGQNVTFRCDPISEHNRLYWYRQTLGQGPEFLTYFQNEAQLEKSRLLSDRFSAERPKGSFSTLEIQRTEQGDSAMYLCASSLGDYTNTGELFFGEGSRLTVL.

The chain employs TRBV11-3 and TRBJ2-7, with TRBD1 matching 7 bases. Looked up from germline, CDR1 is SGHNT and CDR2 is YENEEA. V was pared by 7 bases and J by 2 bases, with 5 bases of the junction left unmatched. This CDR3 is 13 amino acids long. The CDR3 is CASTEGQTYEQYF. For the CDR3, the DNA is TGTGCCAGCACCGAGGGACAGACCTACGAGCAGTACTTC.

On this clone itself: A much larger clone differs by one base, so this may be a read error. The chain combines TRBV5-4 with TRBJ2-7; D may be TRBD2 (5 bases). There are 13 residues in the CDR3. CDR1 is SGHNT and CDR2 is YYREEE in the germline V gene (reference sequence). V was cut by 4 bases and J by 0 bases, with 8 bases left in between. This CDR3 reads CASSQDYSYEQYF. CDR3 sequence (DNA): TGTGCCAGCAGCCAAGACTACTCCTACGAGCAGTACTTC.

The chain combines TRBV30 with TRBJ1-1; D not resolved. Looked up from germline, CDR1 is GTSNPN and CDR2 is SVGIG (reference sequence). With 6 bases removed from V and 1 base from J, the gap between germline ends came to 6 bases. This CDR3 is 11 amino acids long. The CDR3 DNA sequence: TGTGCCTGTCGGCGGAACACTGAAGCTTTCTTT. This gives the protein CACRRNTEAFF. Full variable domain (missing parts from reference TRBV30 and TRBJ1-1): SQTIHQWPATLVQPVGSPLSLECTVEGTSNPNLYWYRQAAGRGLQLLFYSVGIGQISSEVPQNLSASRPQDRQFILSSKKLLLSDSGFYLCACRRNTEAFFGQGTRLTVV.

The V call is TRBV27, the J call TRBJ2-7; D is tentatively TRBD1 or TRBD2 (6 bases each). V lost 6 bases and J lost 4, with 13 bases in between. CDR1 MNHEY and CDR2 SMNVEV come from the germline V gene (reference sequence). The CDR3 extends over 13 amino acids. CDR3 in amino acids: CASSPGAGYEQYF. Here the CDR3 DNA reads TGTGCCAGCAGCCCGGGGGCGGGATACGAGCAGTACTTC.

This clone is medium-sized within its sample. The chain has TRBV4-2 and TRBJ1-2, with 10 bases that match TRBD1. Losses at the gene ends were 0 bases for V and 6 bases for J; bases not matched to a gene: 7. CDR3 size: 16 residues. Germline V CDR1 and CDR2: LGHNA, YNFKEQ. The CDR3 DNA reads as TGTGCCAGCAGCCAAGATCGTCGACAGGGGGCGCATGGCTACACCTTC. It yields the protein CASSQDRRQGAHGYTF.

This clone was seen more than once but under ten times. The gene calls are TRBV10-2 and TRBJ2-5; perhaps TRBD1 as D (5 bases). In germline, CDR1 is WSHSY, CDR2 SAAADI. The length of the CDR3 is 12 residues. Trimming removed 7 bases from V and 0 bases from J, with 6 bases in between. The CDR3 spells CASTRDQETQYF. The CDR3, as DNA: TGCGCCAGCACCAGGGACCAAGAGACCCAGTACTTC.

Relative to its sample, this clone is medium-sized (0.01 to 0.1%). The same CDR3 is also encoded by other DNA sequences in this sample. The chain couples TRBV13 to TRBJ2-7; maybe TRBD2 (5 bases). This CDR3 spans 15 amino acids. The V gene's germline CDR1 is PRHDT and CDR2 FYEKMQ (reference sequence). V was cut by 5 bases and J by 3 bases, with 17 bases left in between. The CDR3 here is CASSPDRGQDYEQYF. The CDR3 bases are TGTGCCAGCAGCCCTGACCGGGGTCAGGACTACGAGCAGTACTTC.

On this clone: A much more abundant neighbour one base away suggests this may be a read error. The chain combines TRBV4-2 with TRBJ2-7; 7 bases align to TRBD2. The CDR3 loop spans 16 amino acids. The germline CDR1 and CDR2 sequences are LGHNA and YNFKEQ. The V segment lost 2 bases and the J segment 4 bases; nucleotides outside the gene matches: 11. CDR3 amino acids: CASSQKWAGVHYEQYF. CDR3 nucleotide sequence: TGTGCCAGCAGCCAAAAGTGGGCGGGAGTACATTACGAGCAGTACTTC.

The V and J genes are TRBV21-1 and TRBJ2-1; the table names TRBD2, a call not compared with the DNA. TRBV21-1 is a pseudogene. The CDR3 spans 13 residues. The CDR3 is CANCRLADNEQFF. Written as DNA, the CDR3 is TGTGCCAATTGCCGGCTAGCGGACAATGAGCAGTTCTTC.

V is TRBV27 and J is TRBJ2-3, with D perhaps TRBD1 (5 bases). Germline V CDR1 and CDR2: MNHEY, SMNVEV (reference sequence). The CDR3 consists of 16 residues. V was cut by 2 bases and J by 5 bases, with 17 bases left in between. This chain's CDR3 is CASSLTPGFPGDTQYF. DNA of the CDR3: TGTGCCAGCAGTTTAACCCCAGGGTTCCCGGGAGATACGCAGTATTTT.

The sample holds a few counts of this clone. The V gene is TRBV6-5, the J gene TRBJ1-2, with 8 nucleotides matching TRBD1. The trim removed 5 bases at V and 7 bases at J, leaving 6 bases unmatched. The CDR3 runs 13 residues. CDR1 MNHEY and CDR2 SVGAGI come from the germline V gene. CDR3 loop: CASSPHRGGGYTF. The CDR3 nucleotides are TGTGCCAGCAGTCCACACAGGGGGGGTGGCTACACCTTC.

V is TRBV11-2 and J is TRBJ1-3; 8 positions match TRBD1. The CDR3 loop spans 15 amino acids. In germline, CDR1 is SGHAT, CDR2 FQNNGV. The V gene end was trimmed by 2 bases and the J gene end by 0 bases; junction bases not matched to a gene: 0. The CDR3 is CASSLTGGSGNTIYF. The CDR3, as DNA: TGTGCCAGCAGCTTAACAGGGGGCTCTGGAAACACCATATATTTT.